Shown below are 26 T cell receptor beta chains from a single sample sequenced in a study of shared clonotypes between healthy human individuals. Repertoires were generated with immunoSEQ multiplex PCR, while TCRdb's copy carries only in-frame clones and drops some. The table lists over a million clones, approximately 68% of them singletons. The sequenced sample consisted of memory CD4+ T cells sorted from blood. Subset specified: CD45RA-negative fraction. Source of these receptors: a man between 18 and 29 years old in good health.

V is TRBV6-5 and J is TRBJ2-7, with TRBD2 as a possible D gene (6 bases). CDR1 and CDR2 (germline): MNHEY, SVGAGI. The V end lost 4 bases, the J end lost 2 bases, and 12 bases lay between the germline ends. This CDR3 comprises 14 residues. CDR3: CASSLEEGTYEQYF. The CDR3 DNA sequence: TGTGCCAGCAGTTTGGAGGAGGGGACCTACGAGCAGTACTTC.

The chain is built from TRBV10-3 and TRBJ2-7, with D possibly matching TRBD2 (5 bases). The V end lost 8 bases, the J end lost 2 bases, and 10 bases lay between the germline ends. The CDR3 is made up of 12 amino acids. Looked up from germline, CDR1 is ENHRY and CDR2 is SYGVKD. The CDR3 sequence is CAIRGLTYEQYF. The CDR3, as DNA: TGTGCCATCCGAGGGTTAACCTACGAGCAGTACTTC.

J is TRBJ1-3 and V is TRBV6-5; D unresolved. The CDR3 is 13 amino acids. The ends were cut back, 6 bases at V and 0 bases at J, with 6 bases in the middle. CDR1 is MNHEY and CDR2 is SVGAGI in the germline V gene. In DNA, the CDR3 is TGTGCCAGCAGGGCGAGCTCTGGAAACACCATATATTTT. Protein sequence: CASRASSGNTIYF.

V gene TRBV4-1 combines with J gene TRBJ2-1, with 11 bases lining up with TRBD2. The junction had 2 bases not matched to a gene; V was cut back by 6 bases and J by 1 base. There are 15 residues in the CDR3. Looked up from germline, CDR1 is MGHRA and CDR2 is YSYEKL. DNA of the CDR3: TGCGCCAGCAGGCTAGCGGGGGGTTCCTACAATGAGCAGTTCTTC. Translation: CASRLAGGSYNEQFF.

This clone was detected once. The gene calls are TRBV30 and TRBJ1-4; D gene uncertain. The CDR3 runs 12 residues. The germline gives CDR1 GTSNPN, CDR2 SVGIG (reference sequence). With 3 bases removed from V and 3 bases from J, the gap between germline ends came to 5 bases. In nucleotides, the CDR3 is TGTGCCTGGAGCCAGTCTAATGAAAAACTGTTTTTT. Its translation is CAWSQSNEKLFF.

V gene TRBV5-1 combines with J gene TRBJ1-5; no clear D gene. CDR3 length: 13 amino acids. V was cut by 5 bases and J by 4 bases, with 10 bases left in between. Germline V gives CDR1 SGHRS, CDR2 YFSETQ. The CDR3, as DNA: TGCGCCAGCAGGATGGACCAGAATCAGCCCCAGCATTTT. It specifies CASRMDQNQPQHF. Supplemented by reference TRBV5-1 and TRBJ1-5, the full variable domain reads KAGVTQTPRYLIKTRGQQVTLSCSPISGHRSVSWYQQTPGQGLQFLFEYFSETQRNKGNFPGRFSGRQFSNSRSEMNVSTLELGDSALYLCASRMDQNQPQHFGDGTRLSIL.

The V and J genes are TRBV28 and TRBJ1-3; D is unclear. The CDR3 extends over 13 amino acids. The germline gives CDR1 MDHEN, CDR2 SYDVKM. The germline V and J ends were trimmed by 7 bases and 8 bases, with 15 bases remaining between them. The CDR3 region has the DNA TGTGCCAGCACCAAGTTAGAAGGTTACACCATATATTTT. It yields the protein CASTKLEGYTIYF.

CDR3 bases: TGCGCCAGCAGCTTGGTCGGGCGGGGGGCCCTTAATGAGCAGTTCTTC. This translates into CASSLVGRGALNEQFF. The chain couples TRBV5-1 to TRBJ2-1; 8 bases align to TRBD2. Trimming took 0 bases from V and 7 from J; bases not matched to a gene: 9. Germline V gene lookup returns CDR1 SGHRS and CDR2 YFSETQ. This CDR3 spans 16 amino acids.

The chain links TRBV2 to TRBJ2-6; no definite D call. Germline V CDR1 and CDR2: SNHLY, FYNNEI. This CDR3 is built from 17 residues. The V gene lost 9 bases and the J gene lost 0 bases, with 18 bases spanning the gap. CDR3 nucleotide sequence: TGTGCCAGGAGGAACAACGACGGAAACTCTGGGGCCAACGTCCTGACTTTC. Protein sequence: CARRNNDGNSGANVLTF.

The gene calls are TRBV2 and TRBJ1-2, with 7 bases lining up with TRBD1. This CDR3 contains 15 residues. Germline assignment: CDR1 SNHLY and CDR2 FYNNEI. Trimming removed 7 bases from V and 4 bases from J; junction bases left unmatched: 12. DNA for the CDR3: TGTGCCAGCACCGAGGGGGCAGGGAGCCTCTATGGCTACACCTTC. This translates into CASTEGAGSLYGYTF.

The rearrangement links TRBV28 to TRBJ1-4, with D perhaps matching TRBD1 (5 bases). V lost 3 bases, J lost 6 bases, and 11 bases lay in between. The CDR3 contains 14 residues. The germline CDR1 and CDR2 sequences are MDHEN and SYDVKM. CDR3 sequence reads: CASSLGSRDEKLFF. Written as DNA, the CDR3 is TGTGCCAGCAGTTTGGGGAGCAGGGATGAAAAACTGTTTTTT.

The CDR3 coding sequence is TGTGCCAGCAGCCGTCGGGGGCCCGTAGATACGCAGTATTTT. Amino acid sequence: CASSRRGPVDTQYF. This sequence joins TRBV14 and TRBJ2-3; D is tentatively TRBD1 or TRBD2 (6 bases each). The V and J ends lost 4 bases and 5 bases respectively, with 13 bases between them. Germline CDR1 SGHDN, CDR2 FVKESK. The CDR3 is made up of 14 amino acids. The whole variable domain, remainder taken from reference TRBV14 and TRBJ2-3, is EAGVTQFPSHSVIEKGQTVTLRCDPISGHDNLYWYRRVMGKEIKFLLHFVKESKQDESGMPNNRFLAERTGGTYSTLKVQPAELEDSGVYFCASSRRGPVDTQYFGPGTRLTVL.

On this clone itself: Germline and junction disagree at one end, which may indicate a read error. This rearrangement joins TRBV2 to TRBJ1-6; possibly TRBD1 for D (6 bases). The germline V gene encodes CDR1 SNHLY and CDR2 FYNNEI. The CDR3 sequence is 15 residues long. Here the CDR3 DNA reads TGTGCCAGCAGGTTCCTGACAGGAGGAAATTCAGCCCTCCACTTT. Amino acid sequence: CASRFLTGGNSALHF.

This clone was observed a few times. The rearrangement joins TRBV9 to TRBJ1-5; no definite D call. CDR1 is SGDLS and CDR2 is YYNGEE in the germline V gene. V lost 0 bases and J lost 5, with 6 bases in between. This CDR3 has 13 amino acids. CDR3 loop: CASSVDWDQPQHF. The CDR3 DNA reads as TGTGCCAGCAGCGTAGACTGGGATCAGCCCCAGCATTTT.

The DNA for the CDR3 is TGCGCCAGCAGCTTGGCTAGCGGGAGGGTTGAGACCCAGTACTTC. As protein: CASSLASGRVETQYF. V gene TRBV5-1 combines with J gene TRBJ2-5; TRBD2 matches at 12 bases. Trimming took 0 bases from V and 5 from J; bases not matched to a gene: 2. The CDR3 extends over 15 amino acids. Per germline, CDR1 SGHRS and CDR2 YFSETQ.

This clone was picked up one time. This chain uses TRBV4-1 with TRBJ2-7; 8 nucleotides align to TRBD2. Losses at the gene ends were 7 bases for V and 1 base for J; bases not matched to a gene: 15. The CDR3 totals 17 residues. Germline V gene lookup returns CDR1 MGHRA and CDR2 YSYEKL. The CDR3 DNA is TGCGCCAGCACTCCCTTTGCGGTAGCGGGGCCTTCCTACGAGCAGTACTTC. It encodes CASTPFAVAGPSYEQYF.

V is TRBV7-6 and J is TRBJ2-5, with 7 bases aligning to TRBD2. Germline V gene sequence: CDR1 SGHVS, CDR2 FNYEAQ. V trimming: 3 bases; J trimming: 6 bases; junction bases outside the gene matches: 10. CDR3 length: 15 residues. The CDR3 sequence is CASSLVGGSAKTQYF. The CDR3 nucleotides read TGTGCCAGCAGCTTGGTCGGGGGGTCCGCTAAGACCCAGTACTTC.

This clone was seen a few times. CDR3 nucleotide sequence: TGTGCCAGCAGCTGGAGGGGTGCGGGGGCCAACGTCCTGACTTTC. Translation gives CASSWRGAGANVLTF. The chain carries TRBV11-2 and TRBJ2-6; tentative D call: TRBD2 (6 bases). Germline CDR1 SGHAT, CDR2 FQNNGV. V lost 4 bases and J lost 4, with 11 bases in between. This CDR3 is 15 amino acids long.

With respect to this clone: The same CDR3 arises from other DNA sequences in this sample as well. This sequence joins TRBV5-1 and TRBJ2-5; TRBD2 agrees at 9 bases. The CDR3 runs 16 residues. Trimming took 0 bases from V and 2 from J; bases not matched to a gene: 5. CDR1 and CDR2 from the germline V gene are SGHRS and YFSETQ. The CDR3 nucleotides read TGCGCCAGCAGCTTGGCTGGTAGCGGGGGACAAGAGACCCAGTACTTC. This codes for CASSLAGSGGQETQYF.

The chain combines TRBV6-6 with TRBJ1-1; D is possibly TRBD1 (5 bases). This CDR3 is 15 amino acids long. The germline V gene has CDR1 MNHNY and CDR2 SVGAGI (reference sequence). The germline V and J ends were trimmed by 5 bases and 4 bases, with 17 bases remaining between them. DNA for the CDR3: TGTGCCAGCAGTGACCCAGGGATGGGGACCACTGAAGCTTTCTTT. This sequence encodes CASSDPGMGTTEAFF.

This chain joins TRBV18 and TRBJ2-1; the match to TRBD1 covers 8 bases. The trim removed 1 base at V and 2 bases at J, leaving 4 bases unmatched. The length of the CDR3 is 16 residues. Germline loops: CDR1 KGHSH, CDR2 LQKENI. CDR3 sequence: CASSPRGQAAYNEQFF. The CDR3 DNA reads as TGTGCCAGCTCACCACGGGGACAGGCTGCCTACAATGAGCAGTTCTTC.

V is TRBV7-2 and J is TRBJ1-5; TRBD1 matches 8 bases. J gave up 8 bases and V 4 bases, and 10 bases lay outside the gene matches. The V gene's germline CDR1 is SGHTA and CDR2 FQGNSA. The CDR3 loop spans 15 amino acids. The CDR3 loop reads CASSSGTGLFEPQHF. The CDR3 bases are TGTGCCAGCAGCTCCGGGACAGGCCTTTTCGAGCCCCAGCATTTT.

V and J are TRBV5-1 and TRBJ2-2, with D maybe TRBD1 (6 bases). The CDR3 runs 16 residues. V was shortened by 3 bases and J by 0 bases, with 12 bases between the two germline ends. Germline V gene data show CDR1 as SGHRS and CDR2 as YFSETQ. The CDR3 protein is CASSSLTGANTGELFF. The CDR3 nucleotides read TGCGCCAGCAGCTCCCTGACAGGAGCGAACACCGGGGAGCTGTTTTTT. The full variable domain, rest sourced from reference TRBV5-1 and TRBJ2-2, is KAGVTQTPRYLIKTRGQQVTLSCSPISGHRSVSWYQQTPGQGLQFLFEYFSETQRNKGNFPGRFSGRQFSNSRSEMNVSTLELGDSALYLCASSSLTGANTGELFFGEGSRLTVL.

The rearrangement joins TRBV30 to TRBJ2-3; tentatively, D is TRBD2 (5 bases). V lost 8 bases and J lost 3, with 15 bases in between. CDR1 GTSNPN and CDR2 SVGIG come from the germline V gene (reference sequence). The CDR3 consists of 13 residues. The CDR3 here is CALTRVATDTQYF. The CDR3 DNA reads TGTGCCCTAACACGGGTAGCGACAGATACGCAGTATTTT.

The CDR3 protein is CASSFSDTRGGYTF. In DNA, the CDR3 is TGTGCCAGCAGTTTCAGCGACACCCGGGGTGGCTACACCTTC. The chain carries TRBV28 and TRBJ1-2, with no clear D. The V end lost 3 bases, the J end lost 7 bases, and 15 bases lay between the germline ends. This CDR3 is 14 amino acids long. Per germline, CDR1 MDHEN and CDR2 SYDVKM.

A remark on this clone: This specimen includes other DNA sequences encoding the same CDR3. The J gene is TRBJ2-2, the V gene TRBV7-6; 7 nucleotides align to TRBD1. The CDR3 has 15 amino acids. Germline CDR1 is SGHVS and CDR2 is FNYEAQ. The trim removed 2 bases at V and 1 base at J, leaving 1 base unmatched. The CDR3 bases are TGTGCCAGCAGCTTAAGGACAGGGAACACCGGGGAGCTGTTTTTT. Translating gives CASSLRTGNTGELFF.